This T cell receptor (beta chain) is from a study of human T cells and chemical hapten exposure. Turning to the study itself: Patients, chiefly female, had alopecia areata, totalis or universalis. Study results and caveats: Expanded TCRs grouped into significantly more large CDR3 similarity clusters than controls produced.

A remark on this clonotype: Its antigen is currently unknown.

Individual cDNA molecules had unique molecular identifiers attached to them by the library. A single record per CDR3 protein comes from TCRdb applying MiXCR to the RACE reads. The table includes about 120,000 distinct CDR3 sequences, roughly 14% detected once. Germline V lookup: CDR1 SGHAT, CDR2 FQNNGV. V lost 6 bases, J lost 3 bases, and 5 bases stayed unmatched. There are 15 residues in the CDR3. Noted time point: pre-sensitization, week 0. Treatment of the sample: therapeutic diphenylcyclopropenone sensitization with weekly scalp DPC. The material was whole blood, obtained in connection with sensitization to the hapten diphenylcyclopropenone (DPC). The gene calls are TRBV11-2 and TRBJ2-2, with TRBD1 identical over 9 bases. The TCR sequence derives from a woman under 30 with alopecia areata. Some clones in this sample may be carry-over from other donors' samples. This CDR3 is CASRWRTGDTGELFF. Written as DNA, the CDR3 is TGTGCCAGCAGATGGAGGACAGGGGACACCGGGGAGCTGTTTTTT.